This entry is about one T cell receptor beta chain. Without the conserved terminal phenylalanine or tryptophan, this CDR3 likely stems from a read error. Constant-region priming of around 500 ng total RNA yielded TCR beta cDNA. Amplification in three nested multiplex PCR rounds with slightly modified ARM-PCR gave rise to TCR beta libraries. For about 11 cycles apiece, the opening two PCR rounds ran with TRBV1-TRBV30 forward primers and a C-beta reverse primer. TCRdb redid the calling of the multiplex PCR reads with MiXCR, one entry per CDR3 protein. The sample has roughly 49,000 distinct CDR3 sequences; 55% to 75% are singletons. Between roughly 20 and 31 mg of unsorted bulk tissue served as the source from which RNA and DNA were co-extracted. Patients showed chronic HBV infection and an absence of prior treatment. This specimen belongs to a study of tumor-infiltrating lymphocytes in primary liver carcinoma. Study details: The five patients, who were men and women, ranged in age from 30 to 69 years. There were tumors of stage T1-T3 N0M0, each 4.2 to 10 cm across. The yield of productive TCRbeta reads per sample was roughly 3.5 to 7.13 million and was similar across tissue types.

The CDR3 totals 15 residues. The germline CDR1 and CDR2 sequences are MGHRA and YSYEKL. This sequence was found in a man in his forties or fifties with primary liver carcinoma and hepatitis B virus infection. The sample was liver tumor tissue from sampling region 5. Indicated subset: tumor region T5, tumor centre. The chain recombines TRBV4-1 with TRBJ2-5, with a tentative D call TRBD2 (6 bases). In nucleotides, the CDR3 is TGCGCCAACAGCCAAGATAGGACTAAGCTGGGGACCCAGTACTCC. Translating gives CANSQDRTKLGTQYS.